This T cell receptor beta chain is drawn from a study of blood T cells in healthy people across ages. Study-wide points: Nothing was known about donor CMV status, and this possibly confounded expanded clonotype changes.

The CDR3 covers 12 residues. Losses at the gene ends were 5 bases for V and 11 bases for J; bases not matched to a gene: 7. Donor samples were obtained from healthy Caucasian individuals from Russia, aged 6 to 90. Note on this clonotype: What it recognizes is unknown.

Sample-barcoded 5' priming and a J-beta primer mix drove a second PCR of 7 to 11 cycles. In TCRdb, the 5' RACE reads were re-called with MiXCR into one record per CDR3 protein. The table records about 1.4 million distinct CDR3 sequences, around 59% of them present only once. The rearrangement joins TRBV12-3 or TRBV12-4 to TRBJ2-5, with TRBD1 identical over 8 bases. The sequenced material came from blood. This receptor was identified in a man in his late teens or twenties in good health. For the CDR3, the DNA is TGTGCCAGCAGTCGACAGGGGATGGAGCAGTACTTC. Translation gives CASSRQGMEQYF.